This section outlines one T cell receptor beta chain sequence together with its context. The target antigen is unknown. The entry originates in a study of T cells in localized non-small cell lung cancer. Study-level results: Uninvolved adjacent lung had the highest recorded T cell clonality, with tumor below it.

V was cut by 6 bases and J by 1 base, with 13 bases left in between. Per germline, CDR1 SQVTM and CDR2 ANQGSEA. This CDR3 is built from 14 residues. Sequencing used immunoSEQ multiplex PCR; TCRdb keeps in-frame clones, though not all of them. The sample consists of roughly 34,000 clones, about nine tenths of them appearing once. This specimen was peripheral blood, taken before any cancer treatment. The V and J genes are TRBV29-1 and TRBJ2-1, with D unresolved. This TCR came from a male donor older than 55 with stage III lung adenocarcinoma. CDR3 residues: CSVELEVSYNEQFF. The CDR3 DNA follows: TGCAGCGTAGAGCTAGAGGTATCCTACAATGAGCAGTTCTTC.